These 4 T cell receptor beta chains originate from one sample sequenced in a study of blood T cell repertoires in COVID-19. Using immunoSEQ multiplex PCR, the repertoire was profiled, and TCRdb retains in-frame clones only, with some absent. The sample has 55,000 to 90,000 clones; 80% to 85% are singletons. Material: peripheral blood. These receptors all stem from an older woman with acute or convalescent COVID-19.

This clone turned up a few times. This chain joins TRBV4-1 and TRBJ1-4; D is unclear. V lost 6 bases and J 3 bases, leaving 11 bases between the germline ends. Germline-derived CDR1 and CDR2 are MGHRA and YSYEKL. This CDR3 has 14 amino acids. CDR3 in DNA: TGCGCCAGCAGATCTGTGGCAGCTAATGAAAAACTGTTTTTT. Translating it yields CASRSVAANEKLFF.

The chain links TRBV11-2 to TRBJ2-7, with 10 positions matching TRBD1. The V and J ends lost 0 bases and 5 bases, in that order; junction bases with no gene match: 7. Germline CDR1 is SGHAT and CDR2 is FQNNGV. The CDR3 consists of 16 residues. The chain's CDR3 is CASSLEGGQGRHEQYF. The CDR3 DNA is TGTGCCAGCAGCTTAGAGGGGGGACAGGGGAGACACGAGCAGTACTTC.

This rearrangement joins TRBV7-9 to TRBJ1-1, with no clear D. The CDR3 extends over 15 amino acids. Between the trimmed V and J ends, which lost 5 bases and 0 bases, there was a span of 13 bases. Looked up from germline, CDR1 is SEHNR and CDR2 is FQNEAQ (reference sequence). CDR3 residues: CASSLTAGMNTEAFF. The CDR3 nucleotides read TGTGCCAGCAGCCTAACGGCAGGTATGAACACTGAAGCTTTCTTT.

This clone has more than one count but fewer than ten. The chain employs TRBV5-1 and TRBJ2-1; 14 bases agree with TRBD2. The CDR3 runs to 15 residues. The germline gives CDR1 SGHRS, CDR2 YFSETQ. Trimming at V came to 4 bases and at J to 8 bases, leaving 5 bases not matched to a gene. The CDR3 nucleotides read TGCGCCAGCAGCCCAGGGACTAGCGGGGGTGATGAGCAGTTCTTC. This sequence encodes CASSPGTSGGDEQFF.